Below, 28 T cell receptor beta chains from the same sample are listed, as sequenced in a study of OX40 agonist ivuxolimab in advanced cancers. Repertoires were generated with immunoSEQ multiplex PCR, while TCRdb's copy carries only in-frame clones and drops some. The table includes over 80,000 clones, around nine tenths detected once. Sample: CD4+ or CD8+ T cells sorted from blood, taken in a trial of the OX40 agonist ivuxolimab. Receptors were obtained from an adult with an advanced solid tumor such as melanoma, head and neck, liver or kidney cancer.

This chain links TRBV15 with TRBJ2-5; D is unresolved. This CDR3 is built from 13 residues. Trimming cost V 1 base and J 5 bases, with 8 bases left between them. Germline V lookup: CDR1 LNHNV, CDR2 YYDKDF (reference sequence). This CDR3 reads CATSRVRWETQYF. The CDR3 coding sequence is TGTGCCACCAGCAGAGTTCGATGGGAGACCCAGTACTTC.

CDR3 protein: CASSLPNRGEAFF. CDR3 DNA sequence: TGTGCCAGCAGCTTACCCAACAGGGGTGAAGCTTTCTTT. The chain joins TRBV7-2 to TRBJ1-1, with 7 bases aligning to TRBD1. There are 13 residues in the CDR3. Trimming at V came to 2 bases and at J to 7 bases, leaving 4 bases not matched to a gene. The germline V gene has CDR1 SGHTA and CDR2 FQGNSA.

The chain carries TRBV7-3 and TRBJ2-2; D perhaps matches TRBD2 (5 bases). This CDR3 is built from 13 residues. Germline V gene lookup returns CDR1 SGHTA and CDR2 FQGTGA. V lost 3 bases and J 6 bases, leaving 8 bases between the germline ends. The CDR3 protein is CASSLEESGELFF. In nucleotides, the CDR3 is TGTGCCAGCAGCTTGGAGGAGTCCGGGGAGCTGTTTTTT.

Points on this clone: Different DNA sequences within this sample yield the same CDR3. The V call is TRBV28, the J call TRBJ1-2; TRBD1 is a possible D gene (5 bases). V was cut by 6 bases and J by 7 bases, with 18 bases left in between. CDR3 length: 14 amino acids. CDR1 is MDHEN, CDR2 SYDVKM, per germline. CDR3 nucleotide sequence: TGTGCCAGCAGCTTGGGTGGCAGGGCAGGTGGCTACACCTTC. Protein product: CASSLGGRAGGYTF.

J is TRBJ1-4 and V is TRBV5-6; no reliable D call. CDR3 length equals 14 residues. V dropped 0 bases and J dropped 4 bases, with 7 bases sitting between them. Per germline, CDR1 SGHDT and CDR2 YYEEEE. The CDR3 spells CASSLATVNEKLFF. The DNA of the CDR3 is TGTGCCAGCAGCTTGGCCACAGTTAATGAAAAACTGTTTTTT.

Comments on this clone: One junction end disagrees with the germline gene, perhaps due to a read error. CDR3 nucleotide sequence: TGTGCCAGCAGCTTGTACGGGAGTTCCTTCGAGCAGTACTTC. Translated: CASSLYGSSFEQYF. The V and J genes are TRBV5-1 and TRBJ2-7, with TRBD2 as a possible D gene (6 bases). This CDR3 has 14 residues. The germline V gene encodes CDR1 SGHRS and CDR2 YFSETQ.

This chain connects TRBV10-3 to TRBJ2-7; 7 nucleotides match TRBD2. Germline V CDR1 and CDR2: ENHRY, SYGVKD. The junction had 1 base not matched to a gene; V was cut back by 5 bases and J by 3 bases. This CDR3 is 12 amino acids long. CDR3 loop: CAISSGNYEQYF. CDR3 nucleotide sequence: TGTGCCATCAGTAGCGGGAACTACGAGCAGTACTTC.

This clone appeared a few times. The chain couples TRBV4-1 to TRBJ2-7, with 14 bases aligning to TRBD2. CDR1 and CDR2 from the germline V gene are MGHRA and YSYEKL. J gave up 6 bases and V 4 bases, and 14 bases lay outside the gene matches. CDR3 length: 18 residues. The CDR3 loop reads CASSLGQGRTSGRIEQYF. CDR3 nucleotides: TGCGCCAGCAGCCTCGGACAGGGCCGGACTAGCGGGAGGATCGAGCAGTACTTC.

The chain employs TRBV21-1 and TRBJ2-3. TRBV21-1 is recorded as a pseudogene. CDR3 length: 12 amino acids. The CDR3 here is CASSKGADTQYF. The CDR3 DNA reads as TGTGCCAGCAGCAAAGGGGCAGATACGCAGTATTTT.

This clone was observed a handful of times. This chain's CDR3 is CAWSAWAGELFF. DNA for the CDR3: TGTGCCTGGAGTGCGTGGGCCGGGGAGCTGTTTTTT. This chain uses TRBV30 with TRBJ2-2, with D unresolved. Germline V CDR1 and CDR2: GTSNPN, SVGIG (reference sequence). CDR3 size: 12 residues. Trimming left V 1 base short and J 6 bases short, with 6 bases between.

The chain joins TRBV6-5 to TRBJ1-5; 8 nucleotides align to TRBD1. This CDR3 spans 13 amino acids. Per the germline V gene, CDR1 is MNHEY and CDR2 is SVGAGI. V shed 6 bases and J 5 bases; nucleotides not matched to a gene: 3. The CDR3 DNA reads as TGTGCCAGCAGATTGGACAGGGATCAGCCCCAGCATTTT. It codes for CASRLDRDQPQHF.

The chain employs TRBV29-1 and TRBJ1-4, with D possibly matching TRBD1 (6 bases). Germline lookup yields CDR1 SQVTM and CDR2 ANQGSEA. The CDR3 is 13 residues long. The V end lost 4 bases, the J end lost 7 bases, and 13 bases lay between the germline ends. CDR3 sequence: CSVVPGAGEKLFF. The CDR3 DNA reads as TGCAGCGTTGTTCCGGGGGCCGGTGAAAAACTGTTTTTT.

The chain joins TRBV10-1 to TRBJ2-1; 12 positions agree with TRBD2. V dropped 0 bases and J dropped 5; count of bases not matched to a gene: 8. The CDR3 runs to 18 residues. The germline gives CDR1 WNHNN, CDR2 SYGVQD (reference sequence). In nucleotides, the CDR3 is TGCGCCAGCAGTGAGTCTCGGCTAGCGGGAGGGCCTAACAATGAGCAGTTCTTC. It specifies CASSESRLAGGPNNEQFF.

The chain carries TRBV30 and TRBJ2-3; no clear D gene. The germline V gene encodes CDR1 GTSNPN and CDR2 SVGIG (reference sequence). Trimming pared 5 bases from V and 4 bases from J, leaving 10 bases between. This CDR3 comprises 12 residues. For the CDR3, the DNA is TGTGCCTGGGTCCTTGGCGCAGATACGCAGTATTTT. Protein: CAWVLGADTQYF.

This rearrangement joins TRBV2 to TRBJ2-2; the match to TRBD2 covers 10 bases. The germline V gene has CDR1 SNHLY and CDR2 FYNNEI. The CDR3 consists of 15 residues. The ends lost 5 bases at V and 10 bases at J; junction bases unmatched: 10. The CDR3 is CASSPSQREGVELFF. CDR3 sequence (DNA): TGTGCCAGCAGTCCCTCTCAGCGGGAGGGGGTGGAGCTGTTTTTT.

The rearrangement joins TRBV6-1 to TRBJ2-3; D perhaps matches TRBD2 (5 bases). The CDR3 has 15 amino acids. CDR1 is MNHNS and CDR2 is SASEGT in the germline V gene. V was shortened by 4 bases and J by 1 base, with 12 bases between the two germline ends. In DNA form, the CDR3 reads TGTGCCAGCAGTGTCCTCGCGGGCCGCACAGATACGCAGTATTTT. Translation gives CASSVLAGRTDTQYF.

This clone occurred a few times. The gene calls are TRBV4-3 and TRBJ2-1; 7 bases are shared with TRBD2. Germline assignment: CDR1 LGHNA and CDR2 YSLEER. The length of the CDR3 is 17 residues. Germline trimming cut 1 base from V and 3 bases from J; bases unmatched to any gene: 9. CDR3 region: CASSQGRAGNHYNEQFF. CDR3 bases: TGCGCCAGCAGCCAAGGTCGAGCGGGAAACCACTACAATGAGCAGTTCTTC.

The sample holds one count of this clone. The rearrangement joins TRBV2 to TRBJ2-1; 8 bases agree with TRBD2. This CDR3 is built from 14 residues. V lost 1 base to trimming and J lost 7 bases; unmatched junction nucleotides: 3. Looked up from germline, CDR1 is SNHLY and CDR2 is FYNNEI. The CDR3 DNA reads as TGTGCCAGCAGTGAAGGGACTAGCAGTAATGAGCAGTTCTTC. Translating it yields CASSEGTSSNEQFF.

Here the CDR3 DNA reads TGTGCCAGCAGCTTTGTGGGGGGAGTCGGAGATACGCAGTATTTT. It codes for CASSFVGGVGDTQYF. The chain combines TRBV7-2 with TRBJ2-3; possibly TRBD2 for D (6 bases). The CDR3 is 15 residues long. The V and J ends lost 3 bases and 5 bases respectively, with 15 bases between them. Germline V gene data show CDR1 as SGHTA and CDR2 as FQGNSA.

This clone was observed a single time. The chain couples TRBV11-2 to TRBJ2-5, with D perhaps being TRBD1 or TRBD2 (5 bases each). CDR1 is SGHAT and CDR2 is FQNNGV in the germline V gene. V dropped 7 bases and J dropped 5 bases, with 14 bases sitting between them. The CDR3 spans 13 residues. The CDR3 region has the DNA TGTGCCAGCACTCCCGGGGCGCGGGAGACCCAGTACTTC. This gives the protein CASTPGARETQYF.

The chain uses TRBV19 and TRBJ2-3; 11 bases are shared with TRBD2. V trimming: 5 bases; J trimming: 5 bases; junction bases outside the gene matches: 6. CDR1 is LNHDA and CDR2 is SQIVND in the germline V gene (reference sequence). The CDR3 is 15 amino acids. CDR3 sequence reads: CASSETSGMRDTQYF. CDR3 DNA sequence: TGTGCCAGTAGTGAGACTAGCGGGATGCGAGATACGCAGTATTTT.

The chain employs TRBV11-2 and TRBJ2-5, with 7 nucleotides matching TRBD1. Germline CDR1 SGHAT, CDR2 FQNNGV. Trimming took 3 bases from V and 4 from J; bases not matched to a gene: 11. This CDR3 comprises 16 residues. Here the CDR3 reads CASSFLPTGMGETQYF. CDR3 DNA sequence: TGTGCCAGCAGCTTCCTTCCGACAGGGATGGGAGAGACCCAGTACTTC.

The chain couples TRBV7-9 to TRBJ2-5, with a possible D match to TRBD2 (5 bases). V lost 1 base and J 1 base, leaving 10 bases between the germline ends. The CDR3 runs to 15 residues. Germline V lookup: CDR1 SEHNR, CDR2 FQNEAQ (reference sequence). CDR3 nucleotides: TGTGCCAGCAGCTTAGGGGTCGGGATCCAAGAGACCCAGTACTTC. This encodes CASSLGVGIQETQYF.

The J gene is TRBJ2-3, the V gene TRBV6-5, with a tentative D call TRBD2 (5 bases). Germline V lookup: CDR1 MNHEY, CDR2 SVGAGI. V was shortened by 2 bases and J by 0 bases, with 12 bases between the two germline ends. CDR3 length: 16 residues. Written as DNA, the CDR3 is TGTGCCAGCAGTTACCGGGGTCGTGGGAGCACAGATACGCAGTATTTT. It codes for CASSYRGRGSTDTQYF.

This clone was picked up one time. This sequence joins TRBV6-5 and TRBJ1-3; no definite D call. The CDR3 loop spans 15 amino acids. Trimming removed 5 bases at V and 0 bases at J, with 11 bases between. CDR1 is MNHEY and CDR2 is SVGAGI in the germline V gene. In DNA form, the CDR3 reads TGTGCCAGCAGTCGACTGATGAGCTCTGGAAACACCATATATTTT. This codes for CASSRLMSSGNTIYF.

In nucleotides, the CDR3 is TGTGCCAGCAGCTTAGGGGGTTCCATCCGGGAGACCCAGTACTTC. Its protein is CASSLGGSIRETQYF. The rearrangement uses TRBV7-8 and TRBJ2-5; D remains ambiguous. Looked up from germline, CDR1 is SGHVS and CDR2 is FQNEAQ. The CDR3 runs 15 residues. V dropped 1 base and J dropped 5 bases, with 14 bases sitting between them.

The chain is built from TRBV6-1 and TRBJ2-7; 8 bases map to TRBD2. J lost 3 bases, V lost 4 bases, and 5 bases had no gene match. This CDR3 contains 14 residues. CDR1 is MNHNS, CDR2 SASEGT, per germline. The CDR3 DNA follows: TGTGCCAGCAGTGTGAGCGGGGGAATCTACGAGCAGTACTTC. Protein: CASSVSGGIYEQYF.

The gene calls are TRBV28 and TRBJ1-4; no definite D call. Germline assignment: CDR1 MDHEN and CDR2 SYDVKM. The CDR3 has 14 residues. With 5 bases removed from V and 3 bases from J, the gap between germline ends came to 10 bases. Written as DNA, the CDR3 is TGTGCCAGCAGTCCGCTGGTCGCTAATGAAAAACTGTTTTTT. Residues: CASSPLVANEKLFF.